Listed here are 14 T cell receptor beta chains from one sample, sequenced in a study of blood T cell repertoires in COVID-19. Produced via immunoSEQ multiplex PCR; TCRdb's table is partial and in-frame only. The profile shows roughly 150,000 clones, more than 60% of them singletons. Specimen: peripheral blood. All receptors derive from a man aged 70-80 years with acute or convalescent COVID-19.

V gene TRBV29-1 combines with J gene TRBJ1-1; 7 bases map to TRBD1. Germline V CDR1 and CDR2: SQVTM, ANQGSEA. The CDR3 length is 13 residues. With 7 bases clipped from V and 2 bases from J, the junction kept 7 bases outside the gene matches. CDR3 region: CSGATGFNTEAFF. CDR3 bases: TGCAGCGGCGCGACAGGGTTTAACACTGAAGCTTTCTTT.

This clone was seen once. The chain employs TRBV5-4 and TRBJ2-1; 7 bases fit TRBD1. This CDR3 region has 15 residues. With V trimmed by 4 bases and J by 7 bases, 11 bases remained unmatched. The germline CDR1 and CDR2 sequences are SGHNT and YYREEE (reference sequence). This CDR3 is CASSRGTEGVNEQFF. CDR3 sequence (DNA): TGTGCCAGCAGCCGAGGGACAGAGGGCGTGAATGAGCAGTTCTTC. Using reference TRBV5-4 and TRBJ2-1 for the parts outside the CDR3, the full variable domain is ETGVTQSPTHLIKTRGQQVTLRCSSQSGHNTVSWYQQALGQGPQFIFQYYREEENGRGNFPPRFSGLQFPNYSSELNVNALELDDSALYLCASSRGTEGVNEQFFGPGTRLTVL.

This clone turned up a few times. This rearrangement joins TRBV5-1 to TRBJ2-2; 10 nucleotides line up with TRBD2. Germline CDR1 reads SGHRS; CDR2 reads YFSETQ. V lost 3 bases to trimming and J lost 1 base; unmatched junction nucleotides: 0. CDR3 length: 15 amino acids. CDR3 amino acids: CASSWTSGNTGELFF. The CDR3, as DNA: TGCGCCAGCAGCTGGACTAGCGGGAACACCGGGGAGCTGTTTTTT.

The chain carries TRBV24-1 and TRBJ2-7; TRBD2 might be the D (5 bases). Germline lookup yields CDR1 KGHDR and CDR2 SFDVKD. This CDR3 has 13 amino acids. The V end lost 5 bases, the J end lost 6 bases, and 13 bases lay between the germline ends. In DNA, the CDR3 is TGTGCCACCAGTGTTGAGGGCTCAGGCGAGCAGTACTTC. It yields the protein CATSVEGSGEQYF.

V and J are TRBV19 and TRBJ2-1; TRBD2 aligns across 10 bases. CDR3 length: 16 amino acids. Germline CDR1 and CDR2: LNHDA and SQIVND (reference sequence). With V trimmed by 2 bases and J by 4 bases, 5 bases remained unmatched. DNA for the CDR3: TGTGCCAGTAGTATAACAGGACTAGCGGCATACAATGAGCAGTTCTTC. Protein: CASSITGLAAYNEQFF.

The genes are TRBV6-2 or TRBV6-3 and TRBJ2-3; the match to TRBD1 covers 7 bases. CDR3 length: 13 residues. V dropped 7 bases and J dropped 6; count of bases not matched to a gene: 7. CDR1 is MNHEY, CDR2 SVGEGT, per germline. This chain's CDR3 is CASNPGTEDTQYF. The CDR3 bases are TGTGCCAGCAACCCCGGGACAGAGGATACGCAGTATTTT.

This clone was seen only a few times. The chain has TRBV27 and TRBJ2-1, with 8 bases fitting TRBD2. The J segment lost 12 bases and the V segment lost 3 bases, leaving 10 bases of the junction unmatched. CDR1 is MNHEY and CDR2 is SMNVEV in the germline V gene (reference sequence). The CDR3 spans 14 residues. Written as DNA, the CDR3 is TGTGCCAGCAGTTTCAATTTTGGCGGGACTAGGCAGTTCTTC. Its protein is CASSFNFGGTRQFF.

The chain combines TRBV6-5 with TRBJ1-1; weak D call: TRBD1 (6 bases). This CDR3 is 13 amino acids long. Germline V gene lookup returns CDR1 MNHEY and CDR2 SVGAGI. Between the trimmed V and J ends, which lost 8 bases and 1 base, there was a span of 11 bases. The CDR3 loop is CASRTAQNTEAFF. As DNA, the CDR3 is TGTGCCAGCCGGACAGCCCAGAACACTGAAGCTTTCTTT.

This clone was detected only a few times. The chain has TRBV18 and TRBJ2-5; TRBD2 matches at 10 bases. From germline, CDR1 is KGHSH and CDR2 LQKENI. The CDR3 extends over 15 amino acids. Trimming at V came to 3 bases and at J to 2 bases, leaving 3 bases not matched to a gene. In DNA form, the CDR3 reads TGTGCCAGCTCACCTCCTAGCGGGGGTCAAGAGACCCAGTACTTC. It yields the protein CASSPPSGGQETQYF. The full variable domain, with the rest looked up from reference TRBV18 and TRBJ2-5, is NAGVMQNPRHLVRRRGQEARLRCSPMKGHSHVYWYRQLPEEGLKFMVYLQKENIIDESGMPKERFSAEFPKEGPSILRIQQVVRGDSAAYFCASSPPSGGQETQYFGPGTRLLVL.

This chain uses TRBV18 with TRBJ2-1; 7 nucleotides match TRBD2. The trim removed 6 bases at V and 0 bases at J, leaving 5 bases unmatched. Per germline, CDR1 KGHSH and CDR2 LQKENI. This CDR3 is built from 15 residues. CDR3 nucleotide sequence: TGTGCCAGCTCCCGGCGGGAGAGCTCCTACAATGAGCAGTTCTTC. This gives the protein CASSRRESSYNEQFF.

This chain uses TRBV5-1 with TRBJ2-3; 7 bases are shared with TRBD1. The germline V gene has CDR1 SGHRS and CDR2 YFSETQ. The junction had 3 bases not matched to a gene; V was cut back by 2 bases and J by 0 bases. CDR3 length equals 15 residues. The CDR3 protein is CASSLGQASTDTQYF. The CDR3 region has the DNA TGCGCCAGCAGCTTAGGACAGGCAAGCACAGATACGCAGTATTTT. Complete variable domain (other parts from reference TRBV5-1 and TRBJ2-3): KAGVTQTPRYLIKTRGQQVTLSCSPISGHRSVSWYQQTPGQGLQFLFEYFSETQRNKGNFPGRFSGRQFSNSRSEMNVSTLELGDSALYLCASSLGQASTDTQYFGPGTRLTVL.

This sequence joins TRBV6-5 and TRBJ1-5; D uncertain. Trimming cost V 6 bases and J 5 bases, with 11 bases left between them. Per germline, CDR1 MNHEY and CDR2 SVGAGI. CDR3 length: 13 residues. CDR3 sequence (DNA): TGTGCCAGCAGGGAGGAAGGGTATCAGCCCCAGCATTTT. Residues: CASREEGYQPQHF.

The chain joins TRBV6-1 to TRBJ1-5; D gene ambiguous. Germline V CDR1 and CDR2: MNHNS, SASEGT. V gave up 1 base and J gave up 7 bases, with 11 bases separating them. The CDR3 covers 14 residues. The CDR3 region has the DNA TGTGCCAGCAGTGAAGGTGGGCCGCGCCAGCCCCAGCATTTT. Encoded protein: CASSEGGPRQPQHF.

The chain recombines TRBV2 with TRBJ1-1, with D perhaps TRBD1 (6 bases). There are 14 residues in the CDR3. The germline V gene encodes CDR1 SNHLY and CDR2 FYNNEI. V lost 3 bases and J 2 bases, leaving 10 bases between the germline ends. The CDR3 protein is CASSDQGRNTEAFF. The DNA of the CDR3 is TGTGCCAGCAGTGACCAGGGGAGAAACACTGAAGCTTTCTTT.